A selection of T cell receptor beta chains follows, all from one sample in a study of cytotoxic CD8 clonotypes in ibrutinib-treated CLL. Sequenced by immunoSEQ multiplex PCR; TCRdb stores in-frame clones only, minus some. The data show fewer than 70,000 clones, about 65% seen once. The source material was PBMCs, sampled after 12 months of ibrutinib treatment. The receptors stem from a human donor with chronic lymphocytic leukemia. Each CDR3 is given without its conserved first and last residue. Fields, in order: V gene, J gene, CDR3 length, CDR3 protein.

v_gene: TRBV28
j_gene: TRBJ2-1
len: 13
CDR3aa: ASSTTSGTYNEQF

v_gene: TRBV27
j_gene: TRBJ2-7
len: 13
CDR3aa: ASSLFRDRPYEQY

v_gene: TRBV6-5
j_gene: TRBJ2-7
len: 13
CDR3aa: ASSSQTGSPYEQY

v_gene: TRBV9
j_gene: TRBJ2-3
len: 12
CDR3aa: ASSAEQRTDTQY

v_gene: TRBV5-5
j_gene: TRBJ2-1
len: 13
CDR3aa: ASSLVGSGVNEQF

v_gene: TRBV5-4
j_gene: TRBJ2-3
len: 15
CDR3aa: ASSPTSAGVGTDTQY

v_gene: TRBV12-5
j_gene: TRBJ2-7
len: 13
CDR3aa: ASGLADSQRDEQY

v_gene: TRBV5-1
j_gene: TRBJ2-2
len: 14
CDR3aa: ASSRGGDLNTGELF

v_gene: TRBV7-3
j_gene: TRBJ2-3
len: 11
CDR3aa: ASSPQRSDTQY

v_gene: TRBV11-3
j_gene: TRBJ2-3
len: 11
CDR3aa: ASSLGEEDTQY

v_gene: TRBV7-3
j_gene: TRBJ2-3
len: 11
CDR3aa: ASSAQPADTQY

v_gene: TRBV11-2
j_gene: TRBJ2-1
len: 13
CDR3aa: ASSLGGGREDEQF

v_gene: TRBV7-2
j_gene: TRBJ2-4
len: 10
CDR3aa: ASSLSLNIQY

v_gene: TRBV5-6
j_gene: TRBJ2-7
len: 13
CDR3aa: ASSWYLRTGHEQY

v_gene: TRBV11-2
j_gene: TRBJ1-2
len: 11
CDR3aa: ASSHTGAAGYT

v_gene: TRBV9
j_gene: -
len: 13
CDR3aa: ASSFGHHSSYEQY

v_gene: TRBV15
j_gene: TRBJ1-4
len: 11
CDR3aa: ATSRGTLEKLF

v_gene: TRBV28
j_gene: TRBJ1-5
len: 11
CDR3aa: ASSEAGVRPQH

v_gene: TRBV2
j_gene: TRBJ2-3
len: 14
CDR3aa: ASSTELAGGTDTQY

v_gene: TRBV6-6
j_gene: TRBJ1-1
len: 10
CDR3aa: ASSPTKRGAF

v_gene: TRBV29-1
j_gene: TRBJ1-1
len: 10
CDR3aa: SVMTGNTEAF

v_gene: TRBV18
j_gene: TRBJ2-7
len: 13
CDR3aa: ASSSRDSSSGEQY

v_gene: TRBV19
j_gene: TRBJ2-1
len: 13
CDR3aa: ASSTQGTGGYEQF

v_gene: TRBV28
j_gene: TRBJ2-5
len: 13
CDR3aa: ASSRPGLNQETQY

v_gene: TRBV29-1
j_gene: TRBJ2-7
len: 10
CDR3aa: SVGPGSYEQY

v_gene: TRBV4-1
j_gene: TRBJ2-3
len: 13
CDR3aa: ASSSSGASTDTQY

v_gene: TRBV19
j_gene: TRBJ2-7
len: 11
CDR3aa: ASSIEASYEQY

v_gene: TRBV30
j_gene: TRBJ1-3
len: 18
CDR3aa: AWSGGRAFGMGLSGNTIY

v_gene: TRBV13
j_gene: TRBJ2-3
len: 10
CDR3aa: ASRRTTGPQY

v_gene: TRBV5-1
j_gene: TRBJ2-5
len: 13
CDR3aa: ASSSEPAGQETQY

v_gene: TRBV5-1
j_gene: TRBJ2-1
len: 15
CDR3aa: ASSPGLGSGSYNEQF

v_gene: TRBV29-1
j_gene: TRBJ2-5
len: 10
CDR3aa: SVVGWAGTQY

v_gene: TRBV5-1
j_gene: TRBJ2-3
len: 9
CDR3aa: ASSFQDTQY

v_gene: TRBV29-1
j_gene: TRBJ1-3
len: 10
CDR3aa: SAGQTGNTIY

v_gene: TRBV7-9
j_gene: TRBJ2-1
len: 8
CDR3aa: ASSLYEQF

v_gene: TRBV27
j_gene: TRBJ1-2
len: 11
CDR3aa: ASSLLSGSGYT

v_gene: TRBV7-7
j_gene: TRBJ2-3
len: 13
CDR3aa: ASSLAGGFTDTQY

v_gene: TRBV10-3
j_gene: TRBJ1-3
len: 15
CDR3aa: AISDLFWQDSGNTIY

v_gene: TRBV6-1
j_gene: TRBJ2-1
len: 13
CDR3aa: ASSARLAASNEQF

v_gene: TRBV19
j_gene: TRBJ1-4
len: 13
CDR3aa: ASSMAQGGTEKLF

v_gene: TRBV19
j_gene: TRBJ1-5
len: 14
CDR3aa: ASSFRDRGRNQPQH